This T cell receptor (beta chain) was identified during a study of response to subunit inactivated influenza vaccine. Study conclusions and caveats: New T cells are recruited in small numbers by each seasonal influenza vaccination, according to the authors' suggestion.

About this clonotype: No antigen is known for it.

TCRdb reprocessed the RT-PCR reads with MiXCR, giving one entry per CDR3 protein. The sample carries 300,000 to 350,000 distinct CDR3 sequences, 21% recorded once. This TCR derives from a man aged 45 to 75 who received an inactivated influenza vaccine. The sequenced sample was PBMCs from blood, obtained 21 months after vaccination.

The DNA of the CDR3 is TGCAGTGCTAGCACTCTTCGGGGGCGCGGGACAGATACGCAGTATTTT. Protein: CSASTLRGRGTDTQYF. The rearrangement uses TRBV20-1 and TRBJ2-3; the D call may be TRBD1 or TRBD2 (6 bases each). In germline, CDR1 is DFQATT, CDR2 SNEGSKA (reference sequence). Trimming took 3 bases from V and 3 from J, leaving 19 bases between them. The CDR3 has 16 amino acids.